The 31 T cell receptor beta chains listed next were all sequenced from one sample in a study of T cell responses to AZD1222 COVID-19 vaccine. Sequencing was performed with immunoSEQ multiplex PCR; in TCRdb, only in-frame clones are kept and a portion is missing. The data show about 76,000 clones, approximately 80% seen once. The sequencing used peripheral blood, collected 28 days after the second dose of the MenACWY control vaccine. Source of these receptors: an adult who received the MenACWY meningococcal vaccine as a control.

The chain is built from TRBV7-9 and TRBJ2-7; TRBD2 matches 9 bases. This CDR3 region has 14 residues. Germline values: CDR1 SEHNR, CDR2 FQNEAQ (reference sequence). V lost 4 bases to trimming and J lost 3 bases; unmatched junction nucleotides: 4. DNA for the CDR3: TGTGCCAGCAGCTGGCGGGGGGGTAACTACGAGCAGTACTTC. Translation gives CASSWRGGNYEQYF.

The CDR3 region has the DNA TGTGCCAGCAGTTACGGCGTAGCAGGTGGCTACACCTTC. Translation: CASSYGVAGGYTF. The chain joins TRBV6-5 to TRBJ1-2; D is undetermined. CDR1 MNHEY and CDR2 SVGAGI come from the germline V gene. V was shortened by 2 bases and J by 7 bases, with 11 bases between the two germline ends. This CDR3 has 13 residues.

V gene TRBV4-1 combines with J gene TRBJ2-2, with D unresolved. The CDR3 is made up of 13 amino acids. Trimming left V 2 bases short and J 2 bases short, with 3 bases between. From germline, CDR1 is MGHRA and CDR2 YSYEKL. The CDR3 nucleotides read TGCGCCAGCAGCCAACCAAACACCGGGGAGCTGTTTTTT. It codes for CASSQPNTGELFF.

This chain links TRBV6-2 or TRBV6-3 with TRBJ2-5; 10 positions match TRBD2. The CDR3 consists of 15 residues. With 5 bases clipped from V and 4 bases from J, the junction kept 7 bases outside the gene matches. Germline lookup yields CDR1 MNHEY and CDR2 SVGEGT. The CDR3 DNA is TGTGCCAGCAGTACACTAGCGGGGAGGCCAGAGACCCAGTACTTC. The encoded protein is CASSTLAGRPETQYF.

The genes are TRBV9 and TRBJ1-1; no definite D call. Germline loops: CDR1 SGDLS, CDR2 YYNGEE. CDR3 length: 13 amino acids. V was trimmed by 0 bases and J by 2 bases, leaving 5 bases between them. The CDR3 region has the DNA TGTGCCAGCAGCGTAGGGATAAACACTGAAGCTTTCTTT. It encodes CASSVGINTEAFF.

The CDR3 region is CASSPGGANTEAFF. CDR3 DNA: TGTGCCAGCAGTCCGGGGGGCGCGAACACTGAAGCTTTCTTT. The chain joins TRBV6-2 or TRBV6-3 to TRBJ1-1; a weak D match, TRBD1 (6 bases). Between the trimmed V and J ends, which lost 5 bases and 1 base, there was a span of 11 bases. Looked up from germline, CDR1 is MNHEY and CDR2 is SVGEGT. The CDR3 contains 14 residues.

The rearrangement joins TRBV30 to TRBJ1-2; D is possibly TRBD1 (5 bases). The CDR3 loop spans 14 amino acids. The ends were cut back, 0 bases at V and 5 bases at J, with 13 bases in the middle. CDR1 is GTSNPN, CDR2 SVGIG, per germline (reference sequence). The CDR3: CAWSVDSGLYGYTF. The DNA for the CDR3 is TGTGCCTGGAGTGTCGACAGCGGATTATATGGCTACACCTTC.

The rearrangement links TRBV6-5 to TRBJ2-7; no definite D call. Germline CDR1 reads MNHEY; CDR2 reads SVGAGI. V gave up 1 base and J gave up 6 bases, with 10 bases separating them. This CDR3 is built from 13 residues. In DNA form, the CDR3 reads TGTGCCAGCAGTTACTTACAGCCAGCCGAGCAGTACTTC. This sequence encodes CASSYLQPAEQYF.

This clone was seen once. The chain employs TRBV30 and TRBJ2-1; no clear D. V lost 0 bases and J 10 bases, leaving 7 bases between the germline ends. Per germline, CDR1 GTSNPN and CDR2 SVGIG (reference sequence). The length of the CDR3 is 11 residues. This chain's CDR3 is CAWSVAREQFF. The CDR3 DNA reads TGTGCCTGGAGTGTAGCGCGAGAGCAGTTCTTC.

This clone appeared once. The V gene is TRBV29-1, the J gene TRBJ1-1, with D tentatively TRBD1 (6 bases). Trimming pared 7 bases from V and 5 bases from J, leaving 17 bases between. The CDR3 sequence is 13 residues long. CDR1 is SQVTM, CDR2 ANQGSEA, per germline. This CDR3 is CSANTGSDTEAFF. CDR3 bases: TGCAGCGCTAACACAGGGTCCGATACTGAAGCTTTCTTT.

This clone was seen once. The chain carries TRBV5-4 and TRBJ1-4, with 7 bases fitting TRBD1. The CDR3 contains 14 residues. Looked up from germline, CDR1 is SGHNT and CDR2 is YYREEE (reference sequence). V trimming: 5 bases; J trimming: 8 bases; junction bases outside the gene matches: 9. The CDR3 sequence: CASSFSTDREKLFF. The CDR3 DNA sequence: TGTGCCAGCAGTTTTTCAACGGACAGGGAAAAACTGTTTTTT.

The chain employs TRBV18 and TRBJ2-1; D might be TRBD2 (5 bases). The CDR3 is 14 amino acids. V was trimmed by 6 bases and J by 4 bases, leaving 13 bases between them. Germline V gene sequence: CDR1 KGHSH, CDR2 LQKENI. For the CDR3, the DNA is TGTGCCAGCTCCCCTCGGGGTCCATACAATGAGCAGTTCTTC. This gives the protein CASSPRGPYNEQFF.

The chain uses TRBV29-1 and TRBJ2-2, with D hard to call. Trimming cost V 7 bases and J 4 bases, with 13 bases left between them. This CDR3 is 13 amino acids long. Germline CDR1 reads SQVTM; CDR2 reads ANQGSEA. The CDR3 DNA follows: TGCAGCGCTGGGATCCGGGTCACCGGGGAGCTGTTTTTT. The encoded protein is CSAGIRVTGELFF.

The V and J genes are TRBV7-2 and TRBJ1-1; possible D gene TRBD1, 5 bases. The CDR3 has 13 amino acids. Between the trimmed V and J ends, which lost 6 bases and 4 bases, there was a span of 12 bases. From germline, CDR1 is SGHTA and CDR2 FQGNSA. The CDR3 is CASRSGWGTEAFF. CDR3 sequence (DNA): TGTGCCAGCAGGTCAGGGTGGGGCACTGAAGCTTTCTTT.

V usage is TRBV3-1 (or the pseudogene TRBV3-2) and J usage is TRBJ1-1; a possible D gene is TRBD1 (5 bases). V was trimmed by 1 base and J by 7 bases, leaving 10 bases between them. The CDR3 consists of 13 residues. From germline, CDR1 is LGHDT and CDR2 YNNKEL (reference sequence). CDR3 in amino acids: CASSQGGVGEAFF. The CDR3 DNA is TGTGCCAGCAGCCAAGGGGGGGTTGGTGAAGCTTTCTTT.

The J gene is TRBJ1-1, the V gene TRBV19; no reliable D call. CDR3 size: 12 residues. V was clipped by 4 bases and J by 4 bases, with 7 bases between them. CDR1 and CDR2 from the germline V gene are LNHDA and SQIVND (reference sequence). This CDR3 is CASSRVSTEAFF. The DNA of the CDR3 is TGTGCCAGTAGTAGGGTGAGCACTGAAGCTTTCTTT.

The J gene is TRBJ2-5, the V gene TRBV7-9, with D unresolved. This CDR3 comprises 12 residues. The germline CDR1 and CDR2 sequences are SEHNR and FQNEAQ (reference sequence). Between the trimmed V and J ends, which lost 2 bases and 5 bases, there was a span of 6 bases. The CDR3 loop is CASSLNTETQYF. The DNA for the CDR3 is TGTGCCAGCAGCTTAAACACGGAGACCCAGTACTTC.

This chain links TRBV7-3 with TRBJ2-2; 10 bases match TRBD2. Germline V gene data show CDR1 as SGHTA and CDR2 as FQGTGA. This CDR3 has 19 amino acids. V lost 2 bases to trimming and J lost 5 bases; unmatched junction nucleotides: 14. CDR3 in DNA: TGTGCCAGCAGCTTAGATCCAGCGGGGGGGACCCGGCGTACCGGGGAGCTGTTTTTT. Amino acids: CASSLDPAGGTRRTGELFF.

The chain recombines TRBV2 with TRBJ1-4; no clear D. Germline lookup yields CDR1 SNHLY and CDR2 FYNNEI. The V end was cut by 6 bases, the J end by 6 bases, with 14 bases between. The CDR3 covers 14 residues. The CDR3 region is CASRISHPDEKLFF. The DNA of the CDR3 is TGTGCCAGCAGAATCAGCCATCCCGATGAAAAACTGTTTTTT.

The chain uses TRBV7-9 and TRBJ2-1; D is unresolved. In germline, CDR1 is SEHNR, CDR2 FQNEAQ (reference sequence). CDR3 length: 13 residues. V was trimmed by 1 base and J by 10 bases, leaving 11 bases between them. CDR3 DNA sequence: TGTGCCAGCAGCTTAGAAGTAGGCCGAGAGCAGTTCTTC. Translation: CASSLEVGREQFF. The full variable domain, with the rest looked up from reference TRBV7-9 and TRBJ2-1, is DTGVSQNPRHKITKRGQNVTFRCDPISEHNRLYWYRQTLGQGPEFLTYFQNEAQLEKSRLLSDRFSAERPKGSFSTLEIQRTEQGDSAMYLCASSLEVGREQFFGPGTRLTVL.

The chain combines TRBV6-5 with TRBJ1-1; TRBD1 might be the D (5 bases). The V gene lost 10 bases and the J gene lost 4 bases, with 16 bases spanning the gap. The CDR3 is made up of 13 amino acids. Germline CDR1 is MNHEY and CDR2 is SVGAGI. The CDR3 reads CATFPGLSTEAFF. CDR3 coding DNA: TGTGCCACTTTTCCGGGACTAAGCACTGAAGCTTTCTTT.

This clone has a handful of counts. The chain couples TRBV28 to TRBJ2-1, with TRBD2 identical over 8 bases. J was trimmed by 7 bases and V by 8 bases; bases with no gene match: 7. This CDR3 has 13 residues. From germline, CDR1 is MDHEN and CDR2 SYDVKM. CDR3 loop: CASGAGGGNEQFF. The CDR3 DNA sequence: TGTGCCAGCGGGGCGGGAGGAGGTAATGAGCAGTTCTTC.

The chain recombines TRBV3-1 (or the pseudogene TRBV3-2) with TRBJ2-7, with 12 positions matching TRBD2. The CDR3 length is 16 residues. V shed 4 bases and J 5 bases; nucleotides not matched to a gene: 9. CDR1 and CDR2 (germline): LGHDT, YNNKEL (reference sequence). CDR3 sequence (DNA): TGTGCCAGCAGCCCCAGGACTAGCGGGGCCCCAGACGAGCAGTACTTC. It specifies CASSPRTSGAPDEQYF.

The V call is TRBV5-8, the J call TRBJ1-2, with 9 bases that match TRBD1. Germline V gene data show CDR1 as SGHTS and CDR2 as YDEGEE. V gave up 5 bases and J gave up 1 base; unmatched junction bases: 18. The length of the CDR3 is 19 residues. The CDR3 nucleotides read TGTGCCAGCAGGATTATACCGGGACAGGGCCTAGACCTTAACTATGGCTACACCTTC. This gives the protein CASRIIPGQGLDLNYGYTF.

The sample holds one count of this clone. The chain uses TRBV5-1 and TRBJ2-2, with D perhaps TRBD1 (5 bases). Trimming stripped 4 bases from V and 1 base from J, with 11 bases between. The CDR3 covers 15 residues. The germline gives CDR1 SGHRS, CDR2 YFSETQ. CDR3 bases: TGCGCCAGCAGCCCCCAAGGGGTGAACACCGGGGAGCTGTTTTTT. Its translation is CASSPQGVNTGELFF.

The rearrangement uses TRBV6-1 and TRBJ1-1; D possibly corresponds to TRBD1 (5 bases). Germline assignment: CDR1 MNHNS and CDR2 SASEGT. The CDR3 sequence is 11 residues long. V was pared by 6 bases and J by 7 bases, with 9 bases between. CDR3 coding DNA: TGTGCCAGCAGGGGGCGCGGTGAAGCTTTCTTT. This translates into CASRGRGEAFF.

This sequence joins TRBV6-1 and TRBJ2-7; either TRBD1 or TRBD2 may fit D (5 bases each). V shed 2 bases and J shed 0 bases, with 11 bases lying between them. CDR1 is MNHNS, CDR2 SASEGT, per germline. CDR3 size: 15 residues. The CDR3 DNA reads TGTGCCAGCAGTGAAAGGGCAGGGAGCTCCTACGAGCAGTACTTC. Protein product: CASSERAGSSYEQYF.

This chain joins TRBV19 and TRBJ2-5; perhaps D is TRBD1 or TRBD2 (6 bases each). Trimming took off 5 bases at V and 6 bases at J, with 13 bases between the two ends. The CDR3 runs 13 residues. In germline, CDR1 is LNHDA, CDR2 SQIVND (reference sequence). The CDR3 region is CASSAQGGQTQYF. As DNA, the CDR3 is TGTGCCAGTAGTGCACAGGGAGGACAGACCCAGTACTTC.

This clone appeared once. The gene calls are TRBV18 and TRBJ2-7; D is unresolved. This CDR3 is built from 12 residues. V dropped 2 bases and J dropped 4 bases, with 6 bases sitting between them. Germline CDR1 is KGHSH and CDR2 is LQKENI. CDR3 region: CASSPMGYEQYF. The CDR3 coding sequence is TGTGCCAGCTCACCAATGGGTTACGAGCAGTACTTC.

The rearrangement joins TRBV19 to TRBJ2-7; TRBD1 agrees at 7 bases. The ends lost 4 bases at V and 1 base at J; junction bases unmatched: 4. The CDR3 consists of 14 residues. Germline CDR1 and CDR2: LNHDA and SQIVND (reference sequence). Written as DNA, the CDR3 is TGTGCCAGTAGTAAACCGGGACAGTCCTACGAGCAGTACTTC. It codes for CASSKPGQSYEQYF.

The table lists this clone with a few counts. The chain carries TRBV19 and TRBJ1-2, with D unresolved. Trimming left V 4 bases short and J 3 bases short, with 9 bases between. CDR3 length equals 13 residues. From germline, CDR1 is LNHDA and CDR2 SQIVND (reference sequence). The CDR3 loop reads CASSRAIDYGYTF. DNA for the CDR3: TGTGCCAGTAGTAGAGCCATAGACTATGGCTACACCTTC.